These 13 T cell receptor beta chains originate from one sample sequenced in a study of blood T cell repertoires in COVID-19. Profiled with immunoSEQ multiplex PCR; TCRdb holds only in-frame clones, not every one. The table includes around 300,000 clones, around 87% detected once. The material sequenced was peripheral blood. The receptors stem from a man aged 45 to 65 with active or convalescent COVID-19.

The CDR3 DNA sequence: TGTGCCAGCAGTTACTCCGGGGATTTCGGGCAGCCCCAGCATTTT. Its translation is CASSYSGDFGQPQHF. The chain employs TRBV6-5 and TRBJ1-5; D unclear. The germline gives CDR1 MNHEY, CDR2 SVGAGI. The CDR3 covers 15 residues. V was cut by 0 bases and J by 7 bases, with 13 bases left in between.

The chain recombines TRBV30 with TRBJ1-2; no firm D call. This CDR3 contains 12 residues. V was cut by 3 bases and J by 8 bases, with 13 bases left in between. Germline values: CDR1 GTSNPN, CDR2 SVGIG (reference sequence). The CDR3 region is CAWSLQTGGYTF. In DNA, the CDR3 is TGTGCCTGGAGCCTCCAGACGGGGGGCTACACCTTC.

J is TRBJ1-4 and V is TRBV30; 8 nucleotides agree with TRBD1. This CDR3 has 14 residues. The trim removed 2 bases at V and 8 bases at J, leaving 7 bases unmatched. CDR1 and CDR2 from the germline V gene are GTSNPN and SVGIG (reference sequence). In DNA, the CDR3 is TGTGCCTGGAGTAAAGGACAGGGTCTGGAAAAACTGTTTTTT. Its translation is CAWSKGQGLEKLFF.

Remarks on this clone: At one end the junction does not follow the germline gene, possibly because of a read error. The V and J genes are TRBV29-1 and TRBJ2-5, with 9 nucleotides matching TRBD2. This CDR3 is 15 amino acids long. Germline CDR1 is SQVTM and CDR2 is ANQGSEA. CDR3 in amino acids: CSVDGAGGAREAQYF. The CDR3 bases are TGCAGCGTTGACGGAGCGGGAGGAGCAAGAGAGGCCCAGTACTTC. The full variable domain, its missing parts supplied by reference TRBV29-1 and TRBJ2-5, is SAVISQKPSRDICQRGTSLTIQCQVDSQVTMMFWYRQQPGQSLTLIATANQGSEATYESGFVIDKFPISRPNLTFSTLTVSNMSPEDSSIYLCSVDGAGGAREAQYFGPGTRLLVL.

This clone was seen once. The chain carries TRBV7-9 and TRBJ2-3; the match to TRBD2 covers 11 bases. Germline CDR1 reads SEHNR; CDR2 reads FQNEAQ (reference sequence). Trimming removed 8 bases from V and 3 bases from J; junction bases left unmatched: 4. The CDR3 covers 14 residues. The CDR3 DNA sequence: TGTGCCAGCGGACCTAGCGGGAGGACAGATACGCAGTATTTT. This sequence encodes CASGPSGRTDTQYF.

The chain joins TRBV27 to TRBJ2-1; 8 positions match TRBD2. V lost 0 bases to trimming and J lost 8 bases; unmatched junction nucleotides: 6. Germline CDR1 and CDR2: MNHEY and SMNVEV (reference sequence). The CDR3 length is 15 residues. The CDR3 DNA reads as TGTGCCAGCAGTTTATCGCGGGAGGAAGTTTATGAGCAGTTCTTC. Protein product: CASSLSREEVYEQFF.

The chain has TRBV30 and TRBJ1-1; 7 nucleotides agree with TRBD1. The junction had 0 bases not matched to a gene; V was cut back by 1 base and J by 1 base. Per the germline V gene, CDR1 is GTSNPN and CDR2 is SVGIG (reference sequence). The CDR3 has 13 amino acids. The CDR3 reads CAWSDRGNTEAFF. The CDR3 DNA is TGTGCCTGGAGTGACAGGGGGAACACTGAAGCTTTCTTT.

The chain carries TRBV18 and TRBJ2-3, with 9 positions matching TRBD2. V lost 2 bases and J lost 0; bases outside the gene matches: 0. CDR1 KGHSH and CDR2 LQKENI come from the germline V gene. CDR3 length: 15 residues. CDR3 nucleotide sequence: TGTGCCAGCTCACCAAGCGGGGGGAGCACAGATACGCAGTATTTT. Protein product: CASSPSGGSTDTQYF.

This sequence joins TRBV3-1 (or the pseudogene TRBV3-2) and TRBJ1-1; 11 nucleotides agree with TRBD1. The CDR3 is 14 residues long. The germline CDR1 and CDR2 sequences are LGHDT and YNNKEL (reference sequence). Losses at the gene ends were 3 bases for V and 8 bases for J; bases not matched to a gene: 5. CDR3 sequence: CASSQGWDRGEAFF. The CDR3 nucleotides are TGTGCCAGCAGCCAGGGCTGGGACAGGGGGGAAGCTTTCTTT.

The chain has TRBV4-1 and TRBJ2-1; D is uncertain. V lost 1 base and J 6 bases, leaving 7 bases between the germline ends. Germline CDR1 and CDR2: MGHRA and YSYEKL. The length of the CDR3 is 13 residues. The CDR3 DNA reads as TGCGCCAGCAGCCAAGTCCTAACCAATGAGCAGTTCTTC. This translates into CASSQVLTNEQFF.

This chain connects TRBV18 to TRBJ2-3, with 9 bases identical to TRBD2. This CDR3 has 15 amino acids. From germline, CDR1 is KGHSH and CDR2 LQKENI. The ends lost 2 bases at V and 0 bases at J; junction bases unmatched: 0. CDR3 bases: TGTGCCAGCTCACCAGCGGGAGGGAGCACAGATACGCAGTATTTT. Translated: CASSPAGGSTDTQYF.

J is TRBJ1-6 and V is TRBV27, with a tentative D call TRBD1 (5 bases). The V end lost 5 bases, the J end lost 2 bases, and 16 bases lay between the germline ends. The CDR3 totals 17 residues. Germline-derived CDR1 and CDR2 are MNHEY and SMNVEV (reference sequence). CDR3 region: CASSVGLAEPYNSPLHF. CDR3 sequence (DNA): TGTGCCAGCAGTGTGGGACTGGCGGAACCCTATAATTCACCCCTCCACTTT.

The genes are TRBV25-1 and TRBJ2-6; TRBD2 might be the D (5 bases). The CDR3 loop spans 16 amino acids. Looked up from germline, CDR1 is MGHDK and CDR2 is SYGVNS. V was cut by 3 bases and J by 1 base, with 10 bases left in between. The CDR3 DNA follows: TGTGCCAGCAGTGATATGAGGGCGTCTGGGGCCAACGTCCTGACTTTC. Translated: CASSDMRASGANVLTF.